The present T cell receptor (beta chain) was sequenced within a study of regulatory T cells in long-lasting Graves disease. The CDR3 consists of 15 residues. Germline V gives CDR1 DFQATT, CDR2 SNEGSKA (reference sequence). V lost 0 bases and J 1 base, leaving 12 bases between the germline ends. Noted time point: persistent/refractory GD, antithyroid drugs over 5 years with positive TRAb. RNA from PBMCs was the source of the TCR library. Criteria from the American Thyroid Association guidelines were applied to diagnose Graves' disease. Through Arm-PCR of CDR3 regions and iRepertoire HTBI primers, TCR beta libraries were built. In the original analysis: Identification across samples found approximately 60 TRBV and approximately 15 TRBJ segments. A single record per CDR3 protein comes from TCRdb applying MiXCR to the multiplex PCR reads. The V and J calls and clone size are TCRdb's, not the authors'. Among a few hundred thousand distinct CDR3 sequences listed, around 24% were seen once.

At least ten counts were recorded for this clonotype. What it binds is not known. Points from the study as a whole: TCR diversity in persistent Graves' patients was below that of newly diagnosed ones. Under persistent disease, TRBV28, TRBJ1-2 and TRBJ2-5 were used preferentially.

This TCR derives from a female donor with Graves disease. Sequenced material: peripheral blood mononuclear cells (PBMCs), taken when the disease was refractory, from a patient treated with antithyroid drugs. This sequence joins TRBV20-1 and TRBJ2-5, with D possibly called TRBD1 or TRBD2 (5 bases each). The CDR3 nucleotides read TGCAGTGCTAGAGATCCCAGGGAGAGCCAAGAGACCCAGTACTTC. It yields the protein CSARDPRESQETQYF.